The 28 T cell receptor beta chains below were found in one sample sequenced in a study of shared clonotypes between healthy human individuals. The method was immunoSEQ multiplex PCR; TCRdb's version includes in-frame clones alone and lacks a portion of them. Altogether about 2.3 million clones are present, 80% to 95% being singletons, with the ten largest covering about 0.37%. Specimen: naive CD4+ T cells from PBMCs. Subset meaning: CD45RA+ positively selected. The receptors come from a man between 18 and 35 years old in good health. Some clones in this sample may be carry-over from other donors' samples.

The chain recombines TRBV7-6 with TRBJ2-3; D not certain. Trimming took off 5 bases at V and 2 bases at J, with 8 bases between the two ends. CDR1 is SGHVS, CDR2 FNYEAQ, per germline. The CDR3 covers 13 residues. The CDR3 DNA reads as TGTGCCAGCAGCCCCCGACCCACAGATACGCAGTATTTT. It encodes CASSPRPTDTQYF.

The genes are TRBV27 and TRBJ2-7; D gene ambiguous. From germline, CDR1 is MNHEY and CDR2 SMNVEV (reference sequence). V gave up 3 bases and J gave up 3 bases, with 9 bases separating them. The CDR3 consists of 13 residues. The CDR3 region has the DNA TGTGCCAGCAGTTTGGGCAGGAACTACGAGCAGTACTTC. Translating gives CASSLGRNYEQYF.

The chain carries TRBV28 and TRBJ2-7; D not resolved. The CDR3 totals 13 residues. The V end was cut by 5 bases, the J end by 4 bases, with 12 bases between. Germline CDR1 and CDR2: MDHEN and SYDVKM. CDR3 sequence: CASSKSQSYEQYF. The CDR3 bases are TGTGCCAGCAGTAAGAGCCAATCTTACGAGCAGTACTTC. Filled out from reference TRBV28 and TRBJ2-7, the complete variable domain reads DVKVTQSSRYLVKRTGEKVFLECVQDMDHENMFWYRQDPGLGLRLIYFSYDVKMKEKGDIPEGYSVSREKKERFSLILESASTNQTSMYLCASSKSQSYEQYFGPGTRLTVT.

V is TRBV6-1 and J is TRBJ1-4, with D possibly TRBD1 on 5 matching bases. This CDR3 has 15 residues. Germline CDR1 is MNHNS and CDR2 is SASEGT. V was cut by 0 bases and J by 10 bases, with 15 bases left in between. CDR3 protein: CASSEAGVRGGKLFF. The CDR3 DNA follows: TGTGCCAGCAGTGAAGCGGGGGTTCGAGGCGGAAAACTGTTTTTT.

The CDR3 DNA reads as TGTGCCACCAGCAGCCAACAGGGGAACTCCTACGAGCAGTACTTC. Its protein product is CATSSQQGNSYEQYF. This sequence joins TRBV15 and TRBJ2-7, with 7 bases aligning to TRBD1. The CDR3 sequence is 15 residues long. V lost 3 bases to trimming and J lost 0 bases; unmatched junction nucleotides: 5. The germline CDR1 and CDR2 sequences are LNHNV and YYDKDF (reference sequence).

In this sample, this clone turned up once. This chain's CDR3 is CASAVGGGTYEQYF. CDR3 nucleotides: TGTGCCAGCGCCGTAGGCGGAGGGACCTACGAGCAGTACTTC. The chain employs TRBV6-5 and TRBJ2-7; TRBD2 might be the D (6 bases). V dropped 8 bases and J dropped 2 bases, with 16 bases sitting between them. Germline V lookup: CDR1 MNHEY, CDR2 SVGAGI. CDR3 length: 14 amino acids.

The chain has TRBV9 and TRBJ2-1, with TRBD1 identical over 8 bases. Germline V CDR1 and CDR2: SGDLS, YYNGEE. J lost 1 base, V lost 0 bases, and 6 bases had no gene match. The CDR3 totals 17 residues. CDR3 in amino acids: CASSVDLGQVSYNEQFF. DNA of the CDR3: TGTGCCAGCAGCGTAGACTTGGGACAGGTGTCCTACAATGAGCAGTTCTTC.

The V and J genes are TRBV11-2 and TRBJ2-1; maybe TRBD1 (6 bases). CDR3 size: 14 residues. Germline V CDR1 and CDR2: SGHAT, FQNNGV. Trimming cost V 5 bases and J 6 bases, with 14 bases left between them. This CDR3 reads CASSRTRGGNEQFF. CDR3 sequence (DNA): TGTGCCAGCAGCCGGACGAGAGGGGGCAATGAGCAGTTCTTC.

The CDR3 loop is CSVGVQGKPKAFF. In DNA form, the CDR3 reads TGCAGCGTTGGAGTTCAGGGGAAACCCAAAGCTTTCTTT. J is TRBJ1-1 and V is TRBV29-1; possible D gene TRBD1, 6 bases. The V and J ends lost 4 bases and 9 bases respectively, with 18 bases between them. This CDR3 is 13 amino acids long. CDR1 is SQVTM and CDR2 is ANQGSEA in the germline V gene.

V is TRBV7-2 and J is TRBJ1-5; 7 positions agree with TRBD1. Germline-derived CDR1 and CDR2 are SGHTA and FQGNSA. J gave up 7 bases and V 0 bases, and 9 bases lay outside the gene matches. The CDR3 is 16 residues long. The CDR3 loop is CASSLARAGGGQPQHF. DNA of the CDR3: TGTGCCAGCAGCTTAGCGCGGGCAGGGGGTGGCCAGCCCCAGCATTTT.

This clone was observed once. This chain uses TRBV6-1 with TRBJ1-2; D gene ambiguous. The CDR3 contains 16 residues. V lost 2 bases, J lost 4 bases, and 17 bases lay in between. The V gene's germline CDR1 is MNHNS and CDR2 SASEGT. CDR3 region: CASSERARDPIYGYTF. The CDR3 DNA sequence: TGTGCCAGCAGTGAAAGGGCAAGGGATCCTATCTATGGCTACACCTTC.

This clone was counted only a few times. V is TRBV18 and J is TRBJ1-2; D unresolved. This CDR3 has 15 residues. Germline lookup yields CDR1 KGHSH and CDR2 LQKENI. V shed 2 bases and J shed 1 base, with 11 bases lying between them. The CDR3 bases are TGTGCCAGCTCACCAGTGGCAGATATTAACTATGGCTACACCTTC. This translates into CASSPVADINYGYTF. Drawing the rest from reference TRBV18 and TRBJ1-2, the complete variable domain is NAGVMQNPRHLVRRRGQEARLRCSPMKGHSHVYWYRQLPEEGLKFMVYLQKENIIDESGMPKERFSAEFPKEGPSILRIQQVVRGDSAAYFCASSPVADINYGYTFGSGTRLTVV.

The CDR3 loop reads CATSRDTDGGTIYF. For the CDR3, the DNA is TGTGCCACCAGCAGAGATACGGACGGCGGCACCATATATTTT. V gene TRBV15 combines with J gene TRBJ1-3, with D unresolved. This CDR3 is 14 amino acids long. The germline CDR1 and CDR2 sequences are LNHNV and YYDKDF (reference sequence). V lost 0 bases and J 9 bases, leaving 12 bases between the germline ends.

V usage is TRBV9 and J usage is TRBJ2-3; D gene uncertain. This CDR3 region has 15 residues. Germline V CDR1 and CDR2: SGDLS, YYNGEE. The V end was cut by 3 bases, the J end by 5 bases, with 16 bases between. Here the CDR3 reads CASSGGESTQDTQYF. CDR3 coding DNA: TGTGCCAGCAGCGGCGGCGAGTCCACACAAGATACGCAGTATTTT.

CDR3 in amino acids: CASSLEGVTTGTEAFF. The CDR3 DNA follows: TGCGCCAGCAGCTTGGAAGGGGTGACTACGGGGACTGAAGCTTTCTTT. The rearrangement uses TRBV5-1 and TRBJ1-1, with D possibly TRBD1 on 5 matching bases. This CDR3 region has 16 residues. V was cut by 0 bases and J by 5 bases, with 17 bases left in between. Germline V lookup: CDR1 SGHRS, CDR2 YFSETQ.

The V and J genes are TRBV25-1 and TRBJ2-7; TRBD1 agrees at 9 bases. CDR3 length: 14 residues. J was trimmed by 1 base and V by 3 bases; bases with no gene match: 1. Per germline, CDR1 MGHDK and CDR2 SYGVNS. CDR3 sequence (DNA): TGTGCCAGCAGTGATGACAGGGGGTCCTACGAGCAGTACTTC. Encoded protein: CASSDDRGSYEQYF.

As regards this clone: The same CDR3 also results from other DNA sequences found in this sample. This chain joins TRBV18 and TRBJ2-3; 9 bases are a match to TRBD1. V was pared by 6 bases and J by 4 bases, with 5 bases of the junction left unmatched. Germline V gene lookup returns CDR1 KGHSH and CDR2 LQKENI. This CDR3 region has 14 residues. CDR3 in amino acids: CASSPGTGPDTQYF. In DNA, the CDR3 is TGTGCCAGCTCCCCTGGGACAGGGCCAGATACGCAGTATTTT.

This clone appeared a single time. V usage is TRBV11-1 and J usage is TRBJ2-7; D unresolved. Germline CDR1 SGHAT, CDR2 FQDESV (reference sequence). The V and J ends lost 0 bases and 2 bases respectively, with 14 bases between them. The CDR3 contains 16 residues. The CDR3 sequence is CASSLAPSRGPYEQYF. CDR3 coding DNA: TGTGCCAGCAGCTTAGCTCCCTCCCGTGGGCCCTACGAGCAGTACTTC.

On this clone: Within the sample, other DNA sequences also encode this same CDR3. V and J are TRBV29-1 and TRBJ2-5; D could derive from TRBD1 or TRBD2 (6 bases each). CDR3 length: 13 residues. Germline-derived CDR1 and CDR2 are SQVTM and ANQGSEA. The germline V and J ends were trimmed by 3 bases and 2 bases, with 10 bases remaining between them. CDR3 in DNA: TGCAGCGTTGAGAGGGGGGCGCAAGAGACCCAGTACTTC. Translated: CSVERGAQETQYF. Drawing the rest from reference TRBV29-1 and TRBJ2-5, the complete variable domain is SAVISQKPSRDICQRGTSLTIQCQVDSQVTMMFWYRQQPGQSLTLIATANQGSEATYESGFVIDKFPISRPNLTFSTLTVSNMSPEDSSIYLCSVERGAQETQYFGPGTRLLVL.

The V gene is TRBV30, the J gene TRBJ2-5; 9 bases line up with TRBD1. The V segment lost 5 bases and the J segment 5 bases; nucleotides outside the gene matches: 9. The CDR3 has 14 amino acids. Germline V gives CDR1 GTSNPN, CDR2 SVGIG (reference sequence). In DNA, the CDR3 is TGTGCCTGGGAAAGGACAGGGGCCTGGGAGACCCAGTACTTC. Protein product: CAWERTGAWETQYF.

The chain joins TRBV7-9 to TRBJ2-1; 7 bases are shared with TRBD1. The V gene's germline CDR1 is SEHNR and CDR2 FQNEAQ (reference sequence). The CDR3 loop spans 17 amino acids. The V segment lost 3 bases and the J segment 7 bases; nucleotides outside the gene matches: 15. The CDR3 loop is CASSFTRQGALSNEQFF. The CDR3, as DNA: TGTGCCAGCAGCTTTACAAGACAGGGCGCGTTATCGAATGAGCAGTTCTTC.

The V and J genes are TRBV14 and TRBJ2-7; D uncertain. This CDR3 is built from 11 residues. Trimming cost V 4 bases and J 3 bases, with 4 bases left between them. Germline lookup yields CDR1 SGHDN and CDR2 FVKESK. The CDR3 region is CASSLDYEQYF. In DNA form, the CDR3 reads TGTGCCAGCAGCCTAGACTACGAGCAGTACTTC.

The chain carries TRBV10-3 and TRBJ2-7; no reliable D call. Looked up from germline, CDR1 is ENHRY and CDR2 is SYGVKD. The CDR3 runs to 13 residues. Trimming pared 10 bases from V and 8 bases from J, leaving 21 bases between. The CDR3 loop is CATLLTPGKQQYF. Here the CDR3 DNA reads TGTGCCACCCTTCTTACCCCCGGTAAGCAGCAGTACTTC.

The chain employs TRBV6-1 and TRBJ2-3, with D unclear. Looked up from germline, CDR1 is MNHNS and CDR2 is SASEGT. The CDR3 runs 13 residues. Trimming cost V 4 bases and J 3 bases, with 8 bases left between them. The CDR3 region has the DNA TGTGCCAGCAGTGGCTACTTTACAGATACGCAGTATTTT. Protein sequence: CASSGYFTDTQYF.

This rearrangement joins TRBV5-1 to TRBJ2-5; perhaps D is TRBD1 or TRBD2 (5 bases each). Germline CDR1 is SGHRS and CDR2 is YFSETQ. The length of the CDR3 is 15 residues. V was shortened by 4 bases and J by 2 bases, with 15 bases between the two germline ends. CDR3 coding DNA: TGCGCCAGCAGCCCAGTCGGGACGGGACAAGAGACCCAGTACTTC. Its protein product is CASSPVGTGQETQYF.

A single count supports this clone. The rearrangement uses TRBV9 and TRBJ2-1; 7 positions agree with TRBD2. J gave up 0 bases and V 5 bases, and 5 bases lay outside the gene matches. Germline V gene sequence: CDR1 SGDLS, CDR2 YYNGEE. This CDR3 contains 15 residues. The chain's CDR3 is CASRYGGSSYNEQFF. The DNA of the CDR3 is TGTGCCAGCAGGTACGGCGGGAGCTCCTACAATGAGCAGTTCTTC.

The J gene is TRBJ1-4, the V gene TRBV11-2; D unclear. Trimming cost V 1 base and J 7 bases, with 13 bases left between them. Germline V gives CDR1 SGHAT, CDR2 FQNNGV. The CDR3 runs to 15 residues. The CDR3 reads CASSLGRGPGEKLFF. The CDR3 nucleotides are TGTGCCAGCAGCTTAGGTCGCGGGCCCGGTGAAAAACTGTTTTTT.

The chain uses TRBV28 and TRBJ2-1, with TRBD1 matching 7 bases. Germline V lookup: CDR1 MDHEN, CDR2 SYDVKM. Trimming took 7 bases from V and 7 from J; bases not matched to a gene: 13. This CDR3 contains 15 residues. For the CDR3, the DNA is TGTGCCAGCATATCCCCAGGGGGTGAAGCGAATGAGCAGTTCTTC. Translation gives CASISPGGEANEQFF.